A selection of T cell receptor beta chains follows, all from one sample in a study of blood T cell repertoires in COVID-19. The data were produced by immunoSEQ multiplex PCR, yet TCRdb's version contains in-frame clones alone and is incomplete. The repertoire holds tens of thousands of clones, with more than 65% as singletons. The source material was peripheral blood. The receptors were gathered from a woman in her sixties with acute or convalescent COVID-19. Both conserved end residues are part of each CDR3. A D gene is named only where the DNA matches it firmly. Some rows have no size entry. The others give once, few or many, or a class for an expanded clone.

v_gene: TRBV6-5; abundance: .; j_gene: TRBJ1-1; d_gene: .; CDR3nt: TGTGCCAGCAGGGGGGCCACTGAAGCTTTCTTT; CDR3aa: CASRGATEAFF
v_gene: TRBV7-8; abundance: .; j_gene: TRBJ1-3; d_gene: TRBD1; CDR3nt: TGTGCCAGCAGCTTTTATGGGGACAGGGGATCTGCTGGAAACACCATATATTTT; CDR3aa: CASSFYGDRGSAGNTIYF
v_gene: TRBV4-2; abundance: .; j_gene: TRBJ2-5; d_gene: TRBD2; CDR3nt: TGTGCCAGCAGCCAAGATTGGCTAGCGGGGGTGCAGTACTTC; CDR3aa: CASSQDWLAGVQYF
v_gene: TRBV18; abundance: once; j_gene: TRBJ1-5; d_gene: .; CDR3nt: TGTGCCAGCTCACCGGCTGTTAGCAATCAGCCCCAGCATTTT; CDR3aa: CASSPAVSNQPQHF
v_gene: TRBV6-5; abundance: .; j_gene: TRBJ1-3; d_gene: .; CDR3nt: TGTGCCAGCAGACCTTTTGGCGGAAACACCATATATTTT; CDR3aa: CASRPFGGNTIYF
v_gene: TRBV7-3; abundance: .; j_gene: TRBJ2-3; d_gene: .; CDR3nt: TGTGCCAGCAGCCCTTACAGTGGCACAGATACGCAGTATTTT; CDR3aa: CASSPYSGTDTQYF
v_gene: TRBV6-1; abundance: .; j_gene: TRBJ1-3; d_gene: .; CDR3nt: TGTGCCAGCAGTGAAGGCAGTTATTTCTCTGGAAACACCATATATTTT; CDR3aa: CASSEGSYFSGNTIYF
v_gene: TRBV5-1; abundance: .; j_gene: TRBJ2-2; d_gene: .; CDR3nt: TGCGCCAGCAGCCCAACCCCCCCTACAGCAACGAACACCGGGGAGCTGTTTTTT; CDR3aa: CASSPTPPTATNTGELFF
v_gene: TRBV6-5; abundance: .; j_gene: TRBJ1-1; d_gene: .; CDR3nt: TGTGCCAGCAGGGGGGGACTTAACACTGAAGCTTTCTTT; CDR3aa: CASRGGLNTEAFF
v_gene: TRBV15; abundance: .; j_gene: TRBJ2-2; d_gene: .; CDR3nt: TGTGCCACCAGCAGAGATCGGGCGGCAGGGGCCGGCGGGGAGCTGTTTTTT; CDR3aa: CATSRDRAAGAGGELFF
v_gene: TRBV27; abundance: .; j_gene: TRBJ2-1; d_gene: .; CDR3nt: TGTGCCAGCAGTTTAAATCAGGTGGTCGATGAGCAGTTCTTC; CDR3aa: CASSLNQVVDEQFF
v_gene: TRBV10-3; abundance: .; j_gene: TRBJ1-1; d_gene: .; CDR3nt: TGTGCCATCAAAAGGACAGCCACTGAAGCTTTCTTT; CDR3aa: CAIKRTATEAFF
v_gene: TRBV11-3; abundance: .; j_gene: TRBJ1-1; d_gene: TRBD1; CDR3nt: TGTGCCAGCAGCATTTCGGACAGGGCAAACACTGAAGCTTTCTTT; CDR3aa: CASSISDRANTEAFF
v_gene: TRBV11-2; abundance: .; j_gene: TRBJ1-2; d_gene: .; CDR3nt: TGTGCCAGCAGCTTAGAGGTAGATTATGGCTACACCTTC; CDR3aa: CASSLEVDYGYTF
v_gene: TRBV9; abundance: few; j_gene: TRBJ2-3; d_gene: TRBD1; CDR3nt: TGTGCCAGCAGTAACAGACAGGGGAACACAGATACGCAGTATTTT; CDR3aa: CASSNRQGNTDTQYF
v_gene: TRBV7-9; abundance: .; j_gene: TRBJ2-1; d_gene: TRBD2; CDR3nt: TGTGCCAGCAGCTTAACAGCGGGGGGGCTTCAAAATGAGCAGTTCTTC; CDR3aa: CASSLTAGGLQNEQFF
v_gene: TRBV11-3; abundance: .; j_gene: TRBJ1-1; d_gene: .; CDR3nt: TGTGCCAGCAGCAGAGACAGGTCCCTGAACACTGAAGCTTTCTTT; CDR3aa: CASSRDRSLNTEAFF
v_gene: TRBV7-2; abundance: .; j_gene: TRBJ2-7; d_gene: TRBD2; CDR3nt: TGTGCCAGCAGCCTCGTGGGGGGGGCCTACGAGCAGTACTTC; CDR3aa: CASSLVGGAYEQYF
v_gene: TRBV5-1; abundance: .; j_gene: TRBJ1-4; d_gene: .; CDR3nt: TGCGCCAGCACCGCTGGACACGGGCGCGTAACTAATGAAAAACTGTTTTTT; CDR3aa: CASTAGHGRVTNEKLFF
v_gene: TRBV13; abundance: .; j_gene: TRBJ2-1; d_gene: TRBD2; CDR3nt: TGTGCCAGCAGCTTAAATCGCGGGGGGGTATTAGAGCAGTTCTTC; CDR3aa: CASSLNRGGVLEQFF
v_gene: TRBV5-1; abundance: .; j_gene: TRBJ2-1; d_gene: TRBD2; CDR3nt: TGCGCCAGCAGCTTGCCCCCTCGGGGTGGGGGGGACTCCTACAATGAGCAGTTCTTC; CDR3aa: CASSLPPRGGGDSYNEQFF
v_gene: TRBV11-2; abundance: .; j_gene: TRBJ1-4; d_gene: .; CDR3nt: TGTGCCAGCAGCTTAGGTACAGGGAATGAAAAACTGTTTTTT; CDR3aa: CASSLGTGNEKLFF
v_gene: TRBV24-1; abundance: .; j_gene: TRBJ2-5; d_gene: TRBD1; CDR3nt: TGTGCCACCAGTGACCGTGCGGCAGGGGGTCGAGAGACCCAGTACTTC; CDR3aa: CATSDRAAGGRETQYF
v_gene: TRBV12-3/TRBV12-4; abundance: .; j_gene: TRBJ1-2; d_gene: TRBD1; CDR3nt: TGTGCCAGCAGCGGGACAGGGGGAAAGGGCTACACCTTC; CDR3aa: CASSGTGGKGYTF
v_gene: TRBV2; abundance: .; j_gene: TRBJ2-4; d_gene: TRBD2; CDR3nt: TGTGCCAGCAGGCGGACTAGCCCCGTTAGAGTTCAGTACTTC; CDR3aa: CASRRTSPVRVQYF
v_gene: TRBV11-1; abundance: .; j_gene: TRBJ1-6; d_gene: .; CDR3nt: TGTGCCAGCAGCTTTGCCGCGGACACGCGTGCACCCCTCCACTTT; CDR3aa: CASSFAADTRAPLHF
v_gene: TRBV5-1; abundance: .; j_gene: TRBJ2-1; d_gene: TRBD2; CDR3nt: TGCGCCAGCAGCCCCGGAGGTAGCGGGGGCAATTACAATGAGCAGTTCTTC; CDR3aa: CASSPGGSGGNYNEQFF
v_gene: TRBV7-9; abundance: few; j_gene: TRBJ2-5; d_gene: TRBD2; CDR3nt: TGTGCCAGCAGCTTTCTCAGCGGGGGCTCCGGAGGGACCCAGTACTTC; CDR3aa: CASSFLSGGSGGTQYF
v_gene: TRBV19; abundance: .; j_gene: TRBJ1-5; d_gene: TRBD1; CDR3nt: TGTGCCAGTAGCCGGGGACAGGCGTACAGCAATCAGCCCCAGCATTTT; CDR3aa: CASSRGQAYSNQPQHF
v_gene: TRBV24-1; abundance: .; j_gene: TRBJ2-3; d_gene: .; CDR3nt: TGTGCCACCAGTGACCCGGGTCCGGACATGGATACGCAGTATTTT; CDR3aa: CATSDPGPDMDTQYF
v_gene: TRBV5-1; abundance: .; j_gene: TRBJ2-5; d_gene: TRBD2; CDR3nt: TGCGCCAGCAGCGACGGCCGAGGACTAGCGGGGGAAGAGACCCAGTACTTC; CDR3aa: CASSDGRGLAGEETQYF
v_gene: TRBV11-2; abundance: many; j_gene: TRBJ2-7; d_gene: .; CDR3nt: TGTGCCAGCAGCTTAGAAGGGGCTGGTGGCGAGCAGTACTTC; CDR3aa: CASSLEGAGGEQYF
v_gene: TRBV2; abundance: .; j_gene: TRBJ1-2; d_gene: TRBD1; CDR3nt: TGTGCCAGCAGTCGGAGGGGACAGGGGGATACCTATGGCTACACCTTC; CDR3aa: CASSRRGQGDTYGYTF
v_gene: TRBV6-6; abundance: once; j_gene: TRBJ1-5; d_gene: TRBD1; CDR3nt: TGTGCCAGCAGTCTCTTTCCTTTAGGACAGGGGATCAGCAATCAGCCCCAGCATTTT; CDR3aa: CASSLFPLGQGISNQPQHF
v_gene: TRBV4-1; abundance: once; j_gene: TRBJ2-5; d_gene: .; CDR3nt: TGCGCCAGCAGCCAAGTTTCAGCTGGGCTAGCTGTGGAGACCCAGTACTTC; CDR3aa: CASSQVSAGLAVETQYF
v_gene: TRBV12-5; abundance: few; j_gene: TRBJ2-3; d_gene: TRBD2; CDR3nt: TGTGCTAGTGCCGGCGGGGGGGCGGGGACGCAGTATTTT; CDR3aa: CASAGGGAGTQYF
v_gene: TRBV6-2/TRBV6-3; abundance: few; j_gene: TRBJ2-1; d_gene: .; CDR3nt: TGTGCCAGCAGTAGGCGACACCTCTCCTACAATGAGCAGTTCTTC; CDR3aa: CASSRRHLSYNEQFF
v_gene: TRBV4-2; abundance: once; j_gene: TRBJ2-3; d_gene: TRBD1; CDR3nt: TGTGCCAGCAGCCAAGAACAGGGGTTAAGCACAGATACGCAGTATTTT; CDR3aa: CASSQEQGLSTDTQYF
v_gene: TRBV14; abundance: .; j_gene: TRBJ1-1; d_gene: .; CDR3nt: TGTGCCAGCAGCCAACGCCGCGGGGCAGGGAACACTGAAGCTTTCTTT; CDR3aa: CASSQRRGAGNTEAFF
v_gene: TRBV5-1; abundance: .; j_gene: TRBJ1-2; d_gene: .; CDR3nt: TGCGCCAGCAGCTTTGCGCAGGGGCAATGGGGAGGCTACACCTTC; CDR3aa: CASSFAQGQWGGYTF
v_gene: TRBV5-1; abundance: few; j_gene: TRBJ1-1; d_gene: TRBD1; CDR3nt: TGCGCCAGCAGCTTGGCTGGACAGGGGAAATTCGATGAAGCTTTCTTT; CDR3aa: CASSLAGQGKFDEAFF
v_gene: TRBV10-3; abundance: .; j_gene: TRBJ1-2; d_gene: TRBD1; CDR3nt: TGTGCCATCAGTGTGGGACAGGGCGACTATGGCTACACCTTC; CDR3aa: CAISVGQGDYGYTF
v_gene: TRBV7-2; abundance: .; j_gene: TRBJ1-2; d_gene: TRBD1; CDR3nt: TGTGCCAGCAGCTCCCGACAGGGGGCGGGGAGCTATGGCTACACCTTC; CDR3aa: CASSSRQGAGSYGYTF
v_gene: TRBV5-3; abundance: .; j_gene: TRBJ1-6; d_gene: .; CDR3nt: TGTGCCAGAAGCTTAAAGGGTCTGCGAAATGATAGGGGGAGGGCCTATAATTCACCCCTCCACTTT; CDR3aa: CARSLKGLRNDRGRAYNSPLHF
v_gene: TRBV6-5; abundance: .; j_gene: TRBJ2-7; d_gene: TRBD1; CDR3nt: TGTGCCAGCAGAACCCGGGACAGGGGCTCCTACGAGCAGTACTTC; CDR3aa: CASRTRDRGSYEQYF
v_gene: TRBV7-6; abundance: .; j_gene: TRBJ2-4; d_gene: .; CDR3nt: TGTGCCAGCAGTCCTAGCATCCAGCGACAAGCAAGGGACATTCAGTACTTC; CDR3aa: CASSPSIQRQARDIQYF
v_gene: TRBV3-1/TRBV3-2; abundance: .; j_gene: TRBJ2-4; d_gene: .; CDR3nt: TGTGCCAGCAGCCTGACTACACTAGCCAAAAACATTCAGTACTTC; CDR3aa: CASSLTTLAKNIQYF
v_gene: TRBV6-5; abundance: .; j_gene: TRBJ1-2; d_gene: .; CDR3nt: TGTGCCAGCAGTTACTCGGGGGGAAGAGGGGCGAGTGGCTACACCTTC; CDR3aa: CASSYSGGRGASGYTF
v_gene: TRBV11-2; abundance: .; j_gene: TRBJ1-2; d_gene: .; CDR3nt: TGTGCCAGCAGCTTCGGTTATTACGGAGAGACCTTC; CDR3aa: CASSFGYYGETF